The sequence of this T cell receptor beta chain was determined in a study of breast tumors, draining lymph nodes, adjacent tissues. Study conclusions and caveats: Tumors had less TCR diversity than lymph nodes, more than nontumor tissue.

Breast cancer patients provided tissue from their axillary draining lymph nodes. TCRdb passed the multiplex PCR reads through MiXCR, listing each CDR3 protein once. There are around 150,000 distinct CDR3 sequences in the sample; 32% occur only once, and under 2.5% lies in the top ten. V lost 1 base and J lost 5; bases outside the gene matches: 7. CDR1 and CDR2 (germline): MGHRA, YSYEKL. The CDR3 extends over 16 amino acids. With regard to this clonotype: Its antigen is not identified. Just one base apart from a much larger clone, this may be a read error.

The chain has TRBV4-1 and TRBJ2-4, with 8 bases fitting TRBD1. The clonotype originates from a female donor with breast cancer. Some clones in this sample may be carry-over from other donors' samples. Sequenced: axillary lymph node tissue. In DNA form, the CDR3 reads TGCGCCAGCAGCCAAGTAGTCAGGGGGCGCGAAAACATTCAGTACTTC. As protein: CASSQVVRGRENIQYF.